The 30 T cell receptor beta chains below were found in one sample sequenced in a study of blood T cell repertoires in COVID-19. TCRdb's copy holds only in-frame clones and misses some; the assay was immunoSEQ multiplex PCR. The sample shows roughly 90,000 clones, approximately 89% of them seen only once. The sample taken for sequencing was peripheral blood. These receptors came from a man over 45 with acute or convalescent COVID-19.

The rearrangement links TRBV6-2 or TRBV6-3 to TRBJ1-6, with D perhaps TRBD1 (5 bases). Germline V gives CDR1 MNHEY, CDR2 SVGEGT. The CDR3 has 16 residues. Between the trimmed V and J ends, which lost 6 bases and 9 bases, there was a span of 21 bases. The CDR3 spells CASSSPGEFEGSPLHF. The CDR3, as DNA: TGTGCCAGCAGCTCCCCGGGGGAGTTTGAGGGTTCACCCCTCCACTTT.

The chain employs TRBV3-1 (or the pseudogene TRBV3-2) and TRBJ2-5; 10 positions match TRBD2. Germline lookup yields CDR1 LGHDT and CDR2 YNNKEL (reference sequence). J was trimmed by 5 bases and V by 2 bases; bases with no gene match: 8. This CDR3 contains 16 residues. Here the CDR3 DNA reads TGTGCCAGCAGCCAACGGACTAGCGGAGGGGGGGAGACCCAGTACTTC. Its translation is CASSQRTSGGGETQYF.

V usage is TRBV3-1 (or the pseudogene TRBV3-2) and J usage is TRBJ1-3; 8 nucleotides line up with TRBD1. CDR3 length equals 16 residues. Germline CDR1 is LGHDT and CDR2 is YNNKEL (reference sequence). V shed 0 bases, J shed 2 bases, and the junction held 3 bases outside the gene matches. The CDR3 DNA sequence: TGTGCCAGCAGCCAAGAACCACAGGGGGCTGGAAACACCATATATTTT. The encoded protein is CASSQEPQGAGNTIYF.

The chain joins TRBV12-3 or TRBV12-4 to TRBJ2-1; D might be TRBD2 (6 bases). The CDR3 has 13 residues. V was pared by 10 bases and J by 9 bases, with 19 bases between. This chain's CDR3 is CATTRENDSEQFF. The CDR3 DNA sequence: TGTGCCACCACCCGGGAGAATGATAGTGAGCAGTTCTTC.

The gene calls are TRBV7-2 and TRBJ1-3; TRBD1 aligns across 8 bases. Germline loops: CDR1 SGHTA, CDR2 FQGNSA. The CDR3 length is 15 residues. J was trimmed by 4 bases and V by 5 bases; bases with no gene match: 7. The CDR3 here is CASSIDWTGGNTIYF. DNA for the CDR3: TGTGCCAGCAGCATCGATTGGACAGGGGGAAACACCATATATTTT.

This clone is a singleton in its sample. V usage is TRBV28 and J usage is TRBJ2-3, with unresolved D. Germline-derived CDR1 and CDR2 are MDHEN and SYDVKM. V lost 3 bases and J lost 4, with 8 bases in between. This CDR3 is built from 13 residues. CDR3 nucleotides: TGTGCCAGCAGTTTTATCCAGGCAGATACGCAGTATTTT. This sequence encodes CASSFIQADTQYF.

This clone has ten or more counts. The genes are TRBV7-8 and TRBJ1-1; D is possibly TRBD1 (5 bases). This CDR3 has 14 residues. CDR1 is SGHVS, CDR2 FQNEAQ, per germline. V lost 5 bases and J 10 bases, leaving 20 bases between the germline ends. DNA of the CDR3: TGTGCCAGCAGCCTAGGAGAAGGGGATGAGGTAGCTTTCTTT. Translated, it gives CASSLGEGDEVAFF.

This chain links TRBV30 with TRBJ1-6; no definite D call. Germline-derived CDR1 and CDR2 are GTSNPN and SVGIG (reference sequence). V gave up 1 base and J gave up 4 bases, with 11 bases separating them. The CDR3 contains 15 residues. Here the CDR3 DNA reads TGTGCCTGGAGTGGGACTCCGGGTTATAATTCACCCCTCCACTTT. Translation gives CAWSGTPGYNSPLHF.

The DNA for the CDR3 is TGTGCCAGCAGTACCCTACTTGCAACTAATGAAAAACTGTTTTTT. Translating gives CASSTLLATNEKLFF. The chain carries TRBV6-2 or TRBV6-3 and TRBJ1-4; no reliable D call. Germline V lookup: CDR1 MNHEY, CDR2 SVGEGT. Trimming shortened V by 5 bases and J by 0 bases, and 10 bases separated the two germline ends. The CDR3 length is 15 residues.

The V call is TRBV19, the J call TRBJ2-2; 14 bases map to TRBD2. The germline V gene has CDR1 LNHDA and CDR2 SQIVND (reference sequence). V lost 3 bases and J lost 3; bases outside the gene matches: 3. There are 17 residues in the CDR3. The CDR3 DNA sequence: TGTGCCAGTAGTATGGGGACTAGCGGGAGTGACACCGGGGAGCTGTTTTTT. This encodes CASSMGTSGSDTGELFF. The full variable domain, its missing parts supplied by reference TRBV19 and TRBJ2-2, is DGGITQSPKYLFRKEGQNVTLSCEQNLNHDAMYWYRQDPGQGLRLIYYSQIVNDFQKGDIAEGYSVSREKKESFPLTVTSAQKNPTAFYLCASSMGTSGSDTGELFFGEGSRLTVL.

The chain joins TRBV3-1 (or the pseudogene TRBV3-2) to TRBJ2-7; D might be TRBD2 (5 bases). V was pared by 1 base and J by 3 bases, with 13 bases between. The V gene's germline CDR1 is LGHDT and CDR2 YNNKEL (reference sequence). The CDR3 is 15 residues long. In nucleotides, the CDR3 is TGTGCCAGCAGCCAAGGTATCGGGGTCTTCTACGAGCAGTACGTC. Its translation is CASSQGIGVFYEQYV.

The chain links TRBV5-1 to TRBJ2-2; 10 positions agree with TRBD2. The germline V gene has CDR1 SGHRS and CDR2 YFSETQ. J lost 11 bases, V lost 0 bases, and 7 bases had no gene match. The CDR3 contains 15 residues. CDR3 sequence (DNA): TGCGCCAGCAGCTTGGACAGCGGGGGGGCCAGCGAGCTGTTTTTT. This encodes CASSLDSGGASELFF.

With regard to this clone: Within the sample, other DNA sequences also encode this same CDR3. The genes are TRBV20-1 and TRBJ2-5; no reliable D call. The germline CDR1 and CDR2 sequences are DFQATT and SNEGSKA (reference sequence). Trimming shortened V by 4 bases and J by 5 bases, and 5 bases separated the two germline ends. The CDR3 length is 10 residues. CDR3 DNA sequence: TGCAGTGCTATCCGGGAGACCCAGTACTTC. This translates into CSAIRETQYF.

The V call is TRBV6-5, the J call TRBJ1-1; D might be TRBD1 (6 bases). There are 14 residues in the CDR3. The germline V gene encodes CDR1 MNHEY and CDR2 SVGAGI. Trimming took off 8 bases at V and 4 bases at J, with 17 bases between the two ends. DNA for the CDR3: TGTGCCAGCGGGTCTCGAGGGGGACCCACTGAAGCTTTCTTT. It yields the protein CASGSRGGPTEAFF.

The table lists this clone with a count of one. The V gene is TRBV27, the J gene TRBJ1-5; TRBD1 agrees at 8 bases. The CDR3 covers 14 residues. V trimming: 6 bases; J trimming: 3 bases; junction bases outside the gene matches: 4. Germline loops: CDR1 MNHEY, CDR2 SMNVEV (reference sequence). This chain's CDR3 is CASSPRGPNQPQHF. CDR3 coding DNA: TGTGCCAGCAGCCCCAGGGGGCCCAATCAGCCCCAGCATTTT.

This clone was counted between two and nine times. Other DNA variants within this sample encode the same CDR3. The gene calls are TRBV3-1 (or the pseudogene TRBV3-2) and TRBJ2-2, with D maybe TRBD2 (5 bases). The V gene lost 0 bases and the J gene lost 5 bases, with 7 bases spanning the gap. There are 14 residues in the CDR3. Looked up from germline, CDR1 is LGHDT and CDR2 is YNNKEL (reference sequence). CDR3: CASSQDRGTGELFF. CDR3 sequence (DNA): TGTGCCAGCAGCCAAGATCGGGGTACCGGGGAGCTGTTTTTT.

The genes are TRBV6-5 and TRBJ2-3, with D perhaps matching TRBD1 (6 bases). Germline-derived CDR1 and CDR2 are MNHEY and SVGAGI. The V end lost 5 bases, the J end lost 2 bases, and 11 bases lay between the germline ends. CDR3 length: 14 amino acids. CDR3 protein: CASSLRQDTDTQYF. CDR3 nucleotide sequence: TGTGCCAGCAGTCTCAGACAGGACACAGATACGCAGTATTTT.

The rearrangement joins TRBV7-9 to TRBJ2-2; 10 positions match TRBD1. Looked up from germline, CDR1 is SEHNR and CDR2 is FQNEAQ (reference sequence). The J segment lost 7 bases and the V segment lost 7 bases, leaving 15 bases of the junction unmatched. The CDR3 contains 17 residues. The CDR3 coding sequence is TGTGCCAGCACCCAATCCTCCGACAGGGGGCGAGGCGGGGAGCTGTTTTTT. Amino acids: CASTQSSDRGRGGELFF. Full variable domain (outside the CDR3, taken from reference TRBV7-9 and TRBJ2-2): DTGVSQNPRHKITKRGQNVTFRCDPISEHNRLYWYRQTLGQGPEFLTYFQNEAQLEKSRLLSDRFSAERPKGSFSTLEIQRTEQGDSAMYLCASTQSSDRGRGGELFFGEGSRLTVL.

This sequence joins TRBV6-5 and TRBJ2-1; 9 bases agree with TRBD1. This CDR3 has 14 residues. Unmatched junction bases numbered 6, after V lost 5 bases and J lost 7 bases. CDR1 is MNHEY and CDR2 is SVGAGI in the germline V gene. Here the CDR3 reads CASSLDRGGNEQFF. The CDR3 DNA is TGTGCCAGCAGTCTGGACAGGGGCGGGAATGAGCAGTTCTTC.

The V and J genes are TRBV7-8 and TRBJ2-3, with 9 bases matching TRBD2. Germline lookup yields CDR1 SGHVS and CDR2 FQNEAQ. The CDR3 runs to 16 residues. Losses at the gene ends were 6 bases for V and 1 base for J; bases not matched to a gene: 8. For the CDR3, the DNA is TGTGCCAGCAGACCCGGTAGACTAGCGGGCACAGATACGCAGTATTTT. This translates into CASRPGRLAGTDTQYF.

CDR3 DNA: TGCGCCAGCAGCCTACTCGGGACTATAGGAGCGAATGAGCAGTTCTTC. It specifies CASSLLGTIGANEQFF. The rearrangement uses TRBV4-3 and TRBJ2-1; 7 bases map to TRBD2. V shed 4 bases and J 7 bases; nucleotides not matched to a gene: 13. Per germline, CDR1 LGHNA and CDR2 YSLEER. This CDR3 has 16 amino acids.

V is TRBV6-6 and J is TRBJ1-1; 10 positions agree with TRBD1. V was pared by 5 bases and J by 12 bases, with 6 bases of the junction left unmatched. The V gene's germline CDR1 is MNHNY and CDR2 SVGAGI (reference sequence). The CDR3 sequence is 12 residues long. The CDR3 spells CASSLGQGNPFF. Written as DNA, the CDR3 is TGTGCCAGCAGTCTGGGACAGGGGAACCCTTTCTTT.

This clone was counted once. The chain links TRBV27 to TRBJ2-3; 9 positions agree with TRBD1. The CDR3 sequence is 15 residues long. Germline V CDR1 and CDR2: MNHEY, SMNVEV (reference sequence). V shed 7 bases, J shed 5 bases, and the junction held 10 bases outside the gene matches. The CDR3 nucleotides are TGTGCCAGCACCTCCGGGACAGGGTTGATAGATACGCAGTATTTT. It translates to CASTSGTGLIDTQYF.

This clone appeared a single time. This chain uses TRBV4-1 with TRBJ2-3; weak D call: TRBD2 (7 bases). Germline V gene data show CDR1 as MGHRA and CDR2 as YSYEKL. The CDR3 has 14 residues. V lost 0 bases and J lost 8, with 12 bases in between. This chain's CDR3 is CASSQDDRGATQYF. The CDR3 DNA follows: TGCGCCAGCAGCCAAGATGACCGGGGGGCTACGCAGTATTTT.

The chain links TRBV29-1 to TRBJ2-7; TRBD1 might be the D (5 bases). The CDR3 totals 11 residues. CDR1 is SQVTM, CDR2 ANQGSEA, per germline. In DNA, the CDR3 is TGCAGCGTTGAAGACTTGTGGGCAGGGATGGTC. Its protein product is CSVEDLWAGMV.

The CDR3 protein is CAIQGNSDTQYF. The CDR3 DNA follows: TGTGCCATACAGGGGAACTCAGATACGCAGTATTTT. The chain links TRBV24-1 to TRBJ2-3, with 7 positions matching TRBD1. V trimming: 11 bases; J trimming: 4 bases; junction bases outside the gene matches: 5. This CDR3 is built from 12 residues. From germline, CDR1 is KGHDR and CDR2 SFDVKD.

This chain uses TRBV5-1 with TRBJ2-1; TRBD2 agrees at 10 bases. The CDR3 totals 14 residues. V lost 5 bases to trimming and J lost 5 bases; unmatched junction nucleotides: 4. In germline, CDR1 is SGHRS, CDR2 YFSETQ. The CDR3 DNA follows: TGCGCCAGCAGTAGGACTAGCGGACACAATGAGCAGTTCTTC. Its translation: CASSRTSGHNEQFF.

The genes are TRBV28 and TRBJ1-5; TRBD1 aligns across 7 bases. The junction had 8 bases not matched to a gene; V was cut back by 7 bases and J by 5 bases. The V gene's germline CDR1 is MDHEN and CDR2 SYDVKM. The CDR3 has 14 residues. The DNA for the CDR3 is TGTGCCAGCAAACACAGGGGTGAGGATCAGCCCCAGCATTTT. Translated, it gives CASKHRGEDQPQHF.

The chain employs TRBV6-1 and TRBJ2-7; 9 bases fit TRBD1. Trimming cost V 1 base and J 0 bases; bases outside gene matches: 1. Germline V gene sequence: CDR1 MNHNS, CDR2 SASEGT. The CDR3 is made up of 15 amino acids. CDR3 residues: CASSEGTGVSYEQYV. Written as DNA, the CDR3 is TGTGCCAGCAGTGAAGGGACAGGGGTCTCCTACGAGCAGTACGTC.

The chain links TRBV6-2 or TRBV6-3 to TRBJ1-4, with no clear D. CDR1 and CDR2 (germline): MNHEY, SVGEGT. Trimming removed 3 bases from V and 4 bases from J, with 18 bases in between. This CDR3 spans 17 amino acids. The CDR3 bases are TGTGCCAGCAGTTATGGCGGACCGGGGAGTGGTAATGAAAAACTGTTTTTT. Translation: CASSYGGPGSGNEKLFF.